The 30 T cell receptor beta chains reported below all come from one sample, sequenced in a study of blood T cells in healthy people across ages (dated by TCRdb to the mid-2010s). Library generation was performed with 5' RACE. Sequencing was carried out with an Illumina HiSeq 2500. The second PCR ran for roughly 7 to 12 cycles and used a J-beta primer mix along with a sample-barcoded 5' primer. TCRdb trimmed public reads at Q25 via fastp, called clones via MiXCR and kept in-frame beta chains. Every distinct CDR3 protein forms one entry, paired with its most common genes and DNA. The sample has about 1.8 million distinct CDR3 sequences on record, just under 50% of them singletons. The ten largest clonotypes hold around 2.1% of the sample. The sequenced sample consisted of blood. These receptors were collected from a woman aged 40 to 50 in good health.

The V and J genes are TRBV5-1 and TRBJ1-2; D might be TRBD1 (5 bases). This CDR3 has 14 amino acids. CDR1 and CDR2 (germline): SGHRS, YFSETQ. V was clipped by 4 bases and J by 8 bases, with 18 bases between them. The chain's CDR3 is CASSGDSSPGGYTF. As DNA, the CDR3 is TGCGCCAGCAGCGGCGACAGCTCTCCAGGGGGCTACACCTTC.

This clonotype was counted between two and nine times. The gene calls are TRBV27 and TRBJ1-2; TRBD1 aligns across 7 bases. The CDR3 sequence is 14 residues long. CDR1 and CDR2 (germline): MNHEY, SMNVEV (reference sequence). V lost 0 bases, J lost 4 bases, and 2 bases stayed unmatched. The CDR3 is CASSLSPGGYGYTF. CDR3 nucleotides: TGTGCCAGCAGTTTATCCCCAGGGGGCTATGGCTACACCTTC.

This clonotype has just a few counts. The rearrangement uses TRBV6-2 or TRBV6-3 and TRBJ2-6, with 7 bases fitting TRBD1. Trimming at V came to 8 bases and at J to 2 bases, leaving 15 bases not matched to a gene. The CDR3 runs 18 residues. Germline lookup yields CDR1 MNHEY and CDR2 SVGEGT. The CDR3 bases are TGTGCCAGCTTTACGGGCAGGGGGAAGATACCTGGGGCCAACGTCCTGACTTTC. It translates to CASFTGRGKIPGANVLTF.

This rearrangement joins TRBV4-2 to TRBJ2-7; D might be TRBD1 (5 bases). V lost 1 base to trimming and J lost 6 bases, with 13 bases between them. The CDR3 sequence is 14 residues long. The germline gives CDR1 LGHNA, CDR2 YNFKEQ. The CDR3 nucleotides read TGTGCCAGCAGCCAAGCAGGGAAAGGCTCCGAGCAGTACTTC. Amino acid sequence: CASSQAGKGSEQYF.

The chain employs TRBV7-2 and TRBJ2-1, with D perhaps matching TRBD2 (5 bases). There are 17 residues in the CDR3. With 2 bases removed from V and 0 bases from J, the gap between germline ends came to 14 bases. The V gene's germline CDR1 is SGHTA and CDR2 FQGNSA. The DNA of the CDR3 is TGTGCCAGCAGCTTACCGGAGGTACAAGGCTCCTACAATGAGCAGTTCTTC. Translating it yields CASSLPEVQGSYNEQFF.

The J gene is TRBJ2-3, the V gene TRBV2; the D call may be TRBD1 or TRBD2 (6 bases each). CDR3 length: 11 amino acids. The germline V gene has CDR1 SNHLY and CDR2 FYNNEI. V shed 10 bases and J shed 14 bases, with 19 bases lying between them. As DNA, the CDR3 is TGTGCCACTCAGGGGACCGTCGGGGGGTATTTT. Its translation: CATQGTVGGYF.

The chain recombines TRBV7-9 with TRBJ2-1; D uncertain. Looked up from germline, CDR1 is SEHNR and CDR2 is FQNEAQ (reference sequence). CDR3 length: 17 amino acids. The germline V and J ends were trimmed by 5 bases and 7 bases, with 24 bases remaining between them. CDR3 residues: CASSATRAGLLGNEQFF. CDR3 sequence (DNA): TGTGCCAGCAGCGCAACCCGCGCCGGCCTCCTGGGGAATGAGCAGTTCTTC. The entire variable domain, with the rest obtained from reference TRBV7-9 and TRBJ2-1, is as follows: DTGVSQNPRHKITKRGQNVTFRCDPISEHNRLYWYRQTLGQGPEFLTYFQNEAQLEKSRLLSDRFSAERPKGSFSTLEIQRTEQGDSAMYLCASSATRAGLLGNEQFFGPGTRLTVL.

The chain combines TRBV4-3 with TRBJ1-2; no clear D gene. There are 15 residues in the CDR3. Trimming took off 1 base at V and 7 bases at J, with 16 bases between the two ends. Germline loops: CDR1 LGHNA, CDR2 YSLEER. CDR3 sequence: CASSQAESREGGYTF. The CDR3 nucleotides read TGCGCCAGCAGCCAAGCTGAGTCGAGGGAGGGTGGCTACACCTTC.

This chain joins TRBV12-3 or TRBV12-4 and TRBJ2-5; TRBD1 matches 7 bases. CDR3 size: 15 residues. After removal of 7 bases from V and 3 bases from J, the junction contained 11 bases not matched to a gene. The DNA for the CDR3 is TGTGCCAGCATCCGAGCCGGGACAGCCGAAGAGACCCAGTACTTC. It yields the protein CASIRAGTAEETQYF.

The gene calls are TRBV27 and TRBJ2-2, with 10 bases that match TRBD1. After removal of 1 base from V and 6 bases from J, the junction contained 8 bases not matched to a gene. Germline V gives CDR1 MNHEY, CDR2 SMNVEV (reference sequence). The CDR3 has 17 amino acids. The CDR3 loop is CASSLLGRQGAAGELFF. The CDR3 DNA sequence: TGTGCCAGCAGTTTATTAGGGAGACAGGGGGCCGCCGGGGAGCTGTTTTTT.

The chain recombines TRBV10-3 with TRBJ2-7; the D is unclear. The CDR3 has 14 amino acids. CDR1 is ENHRY, CDR2 SYGVKD, per germline. The ends were cut back, 4 bases at V and 0 bases at J, with 10 bases in the middle. For the CDR3, the DNA is TGTGCCATCAGTGGGTCACAGAACTCCTACGAGCAGTACTTC. Translated, it gives CAISGSQNSYEQYF.

The chain employs TRBV7-2 and TRBJ1-2; D is unresolved. V gave up 5 bases and J gave up 8 bases, with 15 bases separating them. The germline CDR1 and CDR2 sequences are SGHTA and FQGNSA. CDR3 length: 13 residues. DNA of the CDR3: TGTGCCAGCAGCCAGGCAGGTGCGGAAGGCTACACCTTC. Protein product: CASSQAGAEGYTF. Drawing the rest from reference TRBV7-2 and TRBJ1-2, the complete variable domain is GAGVSQSPSNKVTEKGKDVELRCDPISGHTALYWYRQSLGQGLEFLIYFQGNSAPDKSGLPSDRFSAERTGGSVSTLTIQRTQQEDSAVYLCASSQAGAEGYTFGSGTRLTVV.

This clonotype was recorded once. V is TRBV7-2 and J is TRBJ1-2; D is undetermined. Germline V gene lookup returns CDR1 SGHTA and CDR2 FQGNSA. The V gene lost 5 bases and the J gene lost 0 bases, with 13 bases spanning the gap. The CDR3 sequence is 15 residues long. The CDR3 spells CASSLTSESNYGYTF. CDR3 in DNA: TGTGCCAGCAGCCTCACTTCAGAATCTAACTATGGCTACACCTTC.

The CDR3 DNA sequence: TGCGCCAGCAGCGCCCCGGGACGGGACGAAGGGCAGTTCTTC. This translates into CASSAPGRDEGQFF. The chain carries TRBV5-1 and TRBJ2-1; possibly TRBD1 or TRBD2 for D (5 bases each). The germline V gene encodes CDR1 SGHRS and CDR2 YFSETQ. The CDR3 is 14 residues long. V was clipped by 4 bases and J by 12 bases, with 20 bases between them.

The chain links TRBV6-5 to TRBJ1-1, with D possibly matching TRBD1 (5 bases). This CDR3 contains 14 residues. The germline V gene encodes CDR1 MNHEY and CDR2 SVGAGI. V lost 6 bases, J lost 5 bases, and 16 bases lay in between. CDR3 DNA sequence: TGTGCCAGCAGGACCGGGGCGCCGGGGACTGAAGCTTTCTTT. Its translation is CASRTGAPGTEAFF.

The chain employs TRBV15 and TRBJ2-5; 9 bases fit TRBD1. J lost 4 bases, V lost 3 bases, and 9 bases had no gene match. Germline V lookup: CDR1 LNHNV, CDR2 YYDKDF (reference sequence). The CDR3 spans 16 residues. The CDR3: CATSSIGQGLLETQYF. CDR3 in DNA: TGTGCCACCAGCAGTATTGGACAGGGGCTATTAGAGACCCAGTACTTC.

The V and J genes are TRBV18 and TRBJ2-3, with a weak D call TRBD2 (6 bases). In germline, CDR1 is KGHSH, CDR2 LQKENI. This CDR3 has 14 residues. The germline V and J ends were trimmed by 8 bases and 2 bases, with 14 bases remaining between them. Here the CDR3 reads CASMPWGLTDTQYF. CDR3 DNA: TGTGCCAGCATGCCGTGGGGACTCACAGATACGCAGTATTTT. Full variable domain (remainder filled in from reference TRBV18 and TRBJ2-3): NAGVMQNPRHLVRRRGQEARLRCSPMKGHSHVYWYRQLPEEGLKFMVYLQKENIIDESGMPKERFSAEFPKEGPSILRIQQVVRGDSAAYFCASMPWGLTDTQYFGPGTRLTVL.

CDR3 protein: CASSLGGGGYVQYF. CDR3 DNA sequence: TGTGCCAGCAGCTTAGGAGGGGGTGGATATGTGCAGTACTTC. The rearrangement joins TRBV13 to TRBJ2-7; D is perhaps TRBD1 (6 bases). Germline CDR1 PRHDT, CDR2 FYEKMQ (reference sequence). Trimming shortened V by 0 bases and J by 9 bases, and 15 bases separated the two germline ends. CDR3 length: 14 amino acids.

The chain couples TRBV11-3 to TRBJ1-5; D perhaps matches TRBD1 (5 bases). The CDR3 length is 15 residues. V shed 1 base and J shed 9 bases, with 16 bases lying between them. The germline V gene has CDR1 SGHNT and CDR2 YENEEA. The CDR3 protein is CASSLGRDASWPQHF. CDR3 DNA sequence: TGTGCCAGCAGCTTAGGCAGGGACGCCTCATGGCCCCAGCATTTT.

The chain combines TRBV4-3 with TRBJ1-1; D gene unclear. The CDR3 is made up of 13 amino acids. Germline V gene lookup returns CDR1 LGHNA and CDR2 YSLEER. V lost 0 bases to trimming and J lost 1 base, with 3 bases between them. CDR3 region: CASSQDSNTEAFF. DNA of the CDR3: TGCGCCAGCAGCCAAGATTCGAACACTGAAGCTTTCTTT.

This clonotype was seen once. This chain links TRBV20-1 with TRBJ2-5; TRBD1 matches at 9 bases. The J call may be in error: the DNA end matches TRBJ2-7 better. Germline lookup yields CDR1 DFQATT and CDR2 SNEGSKA (reference sequence). This CDR3 has 13 residues. The CDR3 region has the DNA TGCAGTGCTAAAGGACAGGGGCAGTACGAGCAGTACTTC. Amino acids: CSAKGQGQYEQYF.

This clonotype was seen more than once but under ten times. The chain joins TRBV20-1 to TRBJ1-2; D might be TRBD1 (6 bases). The V end lost 6 bases, the J end lost 3 bases, and 26 bases lay between the germline ends. The CDR3 is 17 residues long. Germline V gene data show CDR1 as DFQATT and CDR2 as SNEGSKA (reference sequence). The chain's CDR3 is CSAFKEGGTGLDYGYTF. In DNA, the CDR3 is TGCAGTGCCTTTAAGGAGGGGGGAACAGGGTTGGACTATGGCTACACCTTC.

The CDR3 nucleotides are TGCGCCAGCAGCTTGGTGGTGTCGGGGGATGAGCAGTTCTTC. This codes for CASSLVVSGDEQFF. V is TRBV5-1 and J is TRBJ2-1, with D possibly TRBD2 on 6 matching bases. V dropped 0 bases and J dropped 8 bases, with 12 bases sitting between them. The CDR3 extends over 14 amino acids. Germline CDR1 and CDR2: SGHRS and YFSETQ.

This clonotype was seen just once. CDR3 in amino acids: CASSFLGKDGYTF. DNA of the CDR3: TGTGCCAGCAGTTTTCTAGGAAAGGATGGCTACACCTTC. The chain links TRBV28 to TRBJ1-2; D is unclear. The CDR3 totals 13 residues. V shed 3 bases and J shed 6 bases, with 11 bases lying between them. Germline V CDR1 and CDR2: MDHEN, SYDVKM.

This clonotype has just a few counts. The rearrangement joins TRBV6-1 to TRBJ1-1, with 11 bases matching TRBD1. The V gene's germline CDR1 is MNHNS and CDR2 SASEGT. Trimming removed 7 bases from V and 4 bases from J; junction bases left unmatched: 11. The CDR3 covers 16 residues. CDR3 in amino acids: CASNPRTGGGRTEAFF. In DNA, the CDR3 is TGTGCCAGCAACCCAAGGACAGGGGGCGGTCGCACTGAAGCTTTCTTT.

This clonotype was recorded a few times. The chain has TRBV27 and TRBJ1-2; 7 nucleotides match TRBD1. The germline gives CDR1 MNHEY, CDR2 SMNVEV (reference sequence). The CDR3 is 16 residues long. V gave up 5 bases and J gave up 3 bases; unmatched junction bases: 12. This CDR3 reads CASSARRGRYDYGYTF. Here the CDR3 DNA reads TGTGCCAGCAGTGCCCGGAGGGGGCGTTATGACTATGGCTACACCTTC.

This clonotype was seen only a few times. The chain uses TRBV7-8 and TRBJ2-1; maybe TRBD1 (5 bases). V lost 5 bases to trimming and J lost 7 bases, with 15 bases between them. This CDR3 region has 14 residues. In germline, CDR1 is SGHVS, CDR2 FQNEAQ. The DNA for the CDR3 is TGTGCCAGCAGCACCAGGGTTGGTGGAAATGAGCAGTTCTTC. This translates into CASSTRVGGNEQFF.

The chain employs TRBV5-1 and TRBJ2-4; a possible D gene is TRBD1 (8 bases). The end of the DNA aligns better with TRBJ2-5, so the J call may be wrong. Germline-derived CDR1 and CDR2 are SGHRS and YFSETQ. The CDR3 is 14 amino acids. This CDR3 reads CASTGRTGTETQYF. The CDR3 DNA follows: TGCGCCAGCACCGGGAGGACAGGGACGGAGACCCAGTACTTC.

This clonotype was seen only a few times. Here the CDR3 reads CASSQVWDLGGETQYF. In nucleotides, the CDR3 is TGCGCCAGCAGCCAAGTGTGGGACCTTGGAGGGGAGACCCAGTACTTC. V is TRBV4-1 and J is TRBJ2-7, with D possibly matching TRBD2 (6 bases). The J call may be wrong; the DNA end is better matched by TRBJ2-5. Germline lookup yields CDR1 MGHRA and CDR2 YSYEKL. This CDR3 region has 16 residues.

The chain links TRBV7-9 to TRBJ1-2; the match to TRBD1 covers 7 bases. This CDR3 comprises 16 residues. Germline V lookup: CDR1 SEHNR, CDR2 FQNEAQ (reference sequence). With 4 bases clipped from V and 8 bases from J, the junction kept 16 bases outside the gene matches. This CDR3 reads CASSSLQLDRAGGYTF. In DNA, the CDR3 is TGTGCCAGCAGCTCCCTTCAACTAGACAGGGCAGGGGGCTACACCTTC. Based on the CDR3 plus reference TRBV7-9 and TRBJ1-2, the full variable domain is DTGVSQNPRHKITKRGQNVTFRCDPISEHNRLYWYRQTLGQGPEFLTYFQNEAQLEKSRLLSDRFSAERPKGSFSTLEIQRTEQGDSAMYLCASSSLQLDRAGGYTFGSGTRLTVV.